The 32 T cell receptor beta chains given below trace back to one sample, sequenced in a study of regulatory T cells in long-lasting Graves disease. Time point indicated: newly diagnosed GD, antithyroid drugs for less than 3 months. RNA isolated from PBMCs was used to make the TCR library. The authors built TCR beta libraries using iRepertoire HTBI primers and Arm-PCR of CDR3 regions. Using its own MiXCR run on the multiplex PCR reads, TCRdb lists one record per CDR3 protein. The table lists 400,000 to 650,000 distinct CDR3 sequences, about 16% of them singletons, with roughly 25% in the top ten. These same records also appear under a second study, on T cells in Graves' hyperthyroidism and ophthalmopathy.

This specimen consisted of peripheral blood mononuclear cells (PBMCs), obtained at new diagnosis, from a patient treated with antithyroid drugs. These receptors were obtained from a woman aged 35-65 years with Graves disease.

Of note for this clonotype: A much larger clone differs by one base, so this may be a read error. This rearrangement joins TRBV2 to TRBJ1-2, with D unclear. Trimming removed 6 bases at V and 8 bases at J, with 19 bases between. The CDR3 runs 14 residues. The V gene's germline CDR1 is SNHLY and CDR2 FYNNEI. CDR3 sequence reads: CASRGGGAMGGYTF. CDR3 sequence (DNA): TGTGCCAGCAGGGGCGGAGGAGCAATGGGGGGCTACACCTTC.

This clonotype was counted many times. The chain carries TRBV11-3 and TRBJ2-7; D may be TRBD1 (6 bases). Germline CDR1 reads SGHNT; CDR2 reads YENEEA. The CDR3 contains 15 residues. V gave up 0 bases and J gave up 2 bases, with 11 bases separating them. The CDR3 nucleotides are TGTGCCAGCAGCTTAGATACCGGACAGACCTACGAGCAGTACTTC. Translation gives CASSLDTGQTYEQYF.

Worth noting for this clonotype: This sequence is one base from a far larger clone and is likely a read error. No conserved phenylalanine or tryptophan is present at the end of the CDR3, so a read error is the likely explanation. The gene calls are TRBV3-1 and TRBJ2-5; D gene ambiguous. The ends were cut back, 0 bases at V and 5 bases at J, with 1 base in the middle. Germline CDR1 reads LGHDT; CDR2 reads YNNKEL (reference sequence). CDR3 size: 11 residues. In DNA, the CDR3 is TGTGCCAGCAGCCAAGAGGAGACCCAGTACTTG. Translating gives CASSQEETQYL.

This clonotype was seen a handful of times. The chain couples TRBV9 to TRBJ2-5; TRBD2 matches 8 bases. V was pared by 2 bases and J by 5 bases, with 8 bases of the junction left unmatched. The CDR3 consists of 15 residues. Germline CDR1 SGDLS, CDR2 YYNGEE. The DNA of the CDR3 is TGTGCCAGCAGCGTCGGAGCGGGGGATGGGGAGACCCAGTACTTC. Its protein product is CASSVGAGDGETQYF.

This clonotype has a count of ten or more. This chain joins TRBV3-1 and TRBJ1-1, with TRBD1 as a possible D gene (6 bases). The CDR3 consists of 12 residues. V was trimmed by 1 base and J by 9 bases, leaving 9 bases between them. From germline, CDR1 is LGHDT and CDR2 YNNKEL (reference sequence). Written as DNA, the CDR3 is TGTGCCAGCAGCCAAGTAGACAGGCAAGCTTTCTTT. Amino acid sequence: CASSQVDRQAFF. The full variable domain, in which reference TRBV3-1 and TRBJ1-1 provide the parts outside the CDR3, is DTAVSQTPKYLVTQMGNDKSIKCEQNLGHDTMYWYKQDSKKFLKIMFSYNNKELIINETVPNRFSPKSPDKAHLNLHINSLELGDSAVYFCASSQVDRQAFFGQGTRLTVV.

This clonotype was counted at least ten times. The chain has TRBV20-1 and TRBJ1-2; 9 bases fit TRBD1. The junction had 9 bases not matched to a gene; V was cut back by 5 bases and J by 2 bases. The CDR3 is made up of 15 amino acids. Per the germline V gene, CDR1 is DFQATT and CDR2 is SNEGSKA (reference sequence). CDR3 DNA: TGCAGTGCTCAATCCGACAGGGGGGGAAACTATGGCTACACCTTC. This encodes CSAQSDRGGNYGYTF.

As for this clonotype: Sequence at one end of the junction differs from germline and may be a read error. The V call is TRBV12-3 or TRBV12-4, the J call TRBJ2-6; tentative D call: TRBD1 (6 bases). The CDR3 spans 18 residues. This CDR3 is CASSEAHVGASGPNVLTF. CDR3 sequence (DNA): TGTGCCAGCAGTGAAGCGCACGTGGGGGCCTCTGGGCCCAACGTCCTGACTTTC.

This clonotype was seen many times. V gene TRBV3-1 combines with J gene TRBJ2-7, with 9 bases lining up with TRBD2. The length of the CDR3 is 21 residues. CDR1 is LGHDT, CDR2 YNNKEL, per germline (reference sequence). With V trimmed by 0 bases and J by 0 bases, 18 bases remained unmatched. The CDR3 here is CASSQEALAGGVPYFSYEQYF. CDR3 nucleotides: TGTGCCAGCAGCCAAGAGGCACTAGCGGGTGGAGTCCCTTATTTCTCCTACGAGCAGTACTTC.

In its sample, this clonotype was seen many times. The chain uses TRBV3-1 and TRBJ2-7; a possible D gene is TRBD1 (6 bases). The CDR3 spans 12 residues. CDR1 and CDR2 (germline): LGHDT, YNNKEL (reference sequence). Between the trimmed V and J ends, which lost 1 base and 6 bases, there was a span of 7 bases. CDR3 bases: TGTGCCAGCAGCCAAGTGGGGGCCGAGCAGTACTTC. Translation: CASSQVGAEQYF.

This clonotype was recorded at least ten times. The chain carries TRBV11-2 and TRBJ1-4, with a possible D match to TRBD1 (5 bases). V lost 6 bases to trimming and J lost 0 bases, with 20 bases between them. There are 18 residues in the CDR3. Looked up from germline, CDR1 is SGHAT and CDR2 is FQNNGV. DNA of the CDR3: TGTGCCAGCAGAAGAGGGCAGGGAGGTCGGGCAACTAATGAAAAACTGTTTTTT. This codes for CASRRGQGGRATNEKLFF.

This clonotype was detected many times. V gene TRBV6-1 combines with J gene TRBJ2-1; 7 bases match TRBD2. Per germline, CDR1 MNHNS and CDR2 SASEGT. CDR3 length: 15 amino acids. V gave up 1 base and J gave up 7 bases; unmatched junction bases: 7. CDR3 sequence: CASSEVAGVGNEQFF. The DNA for the CDR3 is TGTGCCAGCAGTGAAGTGGCGGGGGTAGGAAATGAGCAGTTCTTC.

The CDR3 DNA sequence: TGTGCCAGCTCAAGCGGACAGGGATGGGAGACCCAGTACTTC. Protein sequence: CASSSGQGWETQYF. This chain connects TRBV18 to TRBJ2-1, with 8 bases lining up with TRBD1. The better agreement between TRBJ2-5 and the DNA end casts doubt on the J call. From germline, CDR1 is KGHSH and CDR2 LQKENI. This CDR3 is built from 14 residues.

This sequence joins TRBV28 and TRBJ1-5; D is unresolved. The CDR3 length is 11 residues. V dropped 8 bases and J dropped 3 bases, with 5 bases sitting between them. CDR1 is MDHEN, CDR2 SYDVKM, per germline. For the CDR3, the DNA is TGTGCCAGCCGGTTCAATCAGCCCCAGCATTTT. Translating gives CASRFNQPQHF.

This clonotype was found many times. CDR3 coding DNA: TGCGCCAGCAGCCCTCGCCACAAACTTACGAACACTGAAGCTTTCTTT. This sequence encodes CASSPRHKLTNTEAFF. The rearrangement links TRBV4-1 to TRBJ1-1; D not resolved. This CDR3 has 16 residues. Trimming removed 4 bases at V and 1 base at J, with 16 bases between. Germline V CDR1 and CDR2: MGHRA, YSYEKL.

This clonotype was seen more than once but under ten times. The chain is built from TRBV6-1 and TRBJ1-1; TRBD1 aligns across 9 bases. CDR1 is MNHNS, CDR2 SASEGT, per germline. V dropped 6 bases and J dropped 4; count of bases not matched to a gene: 15. This CDR3 contains 17 residues. CDR3 residues: CASSAFPGQGWGTEAFF. CDR3 bases: TGTGCCAGCAGCGCCTTCCCGGGACAGGGATGGGGCACTGAAGCTTTCTTT.

J is TRBJ1-1 and V is TRBV12-3 or TRBV12-4; possibly TRBD1 for D (6 bases). The V gene lost 7 bases and the J gene lost 4 bases, with 19 bases spanning the gap. The CDR3 consists of 15 residues. The CDR3 nucleotides are TGTGCCAGCACCTGGGGGCTGGCGGTAGGCACTGAAGCTTTCTTT. Encoded protein: CASTWGLAVGTEAFF.

This clonotype was detected many times. The genes are TRBV5-1 and TRBJ2-7; 8 nucleotides line up with TRBD1. Trimming took 5 bases from V and 9 from J; bases not matched to a gene: 13. CDR1 and CDR2 (germline): SGHRS, YFSETQ. The CDR3 consists of 14 residues. The CDR3 DNA reads as TGCGCCAGCAGTCGGGACAGGCCCACGTCGGGGCAGTACTTC. Its protein is CASSRDRPTSGQYF.

This clonotype occurred many times. This chain uses TRBV7-2 with TRBJ2-1, with 8 bases lining up with TRBD1. Losses at the gene ends were 5 bases for V and 0 bases for J; bases not matched to a gene: 6. CDR1 is SGHTA and CDR2 is FQGNSA in the germline V gene. This CDR3 is built from 16 residues. CDR3 protein: CASSNGQGSSYNEQFF. The CDR3 DNA reads TGTGCCAGCAGCAACGGACAGGGCAGCTCCTACAATGAGCAGTTCTTC.

This clonotype was seen more than once but under ten times. The rearrangement links TRBV20-1 to TRBJ2-6; 8 bases fit TRBD1. The CDR3 loop spans 15 amino acids. The ends lost 3 bases at V and 3 bases at J; junction bases unmatched: 4. The germline CDR1 and CDR2 sequences are DFQATT and SNEGSKA (reference sequence). The CDR3 DNA reads TGCAGTGCTAGGGCAGGGGGCAATGGGGCCAACGTCCTGACTTTC. This encodes CSARAGGNGANVLTF.

This clonotype was counted ten times or more. The genes are TRBV6-1 and TRBJ1-6; D remains ambiguous. The V gene's germline CDR1 is MNHNS and CDR2 SASEGT. V gave up 2 bases and J gave up 5 bases, with 10 bases separating them. The CDR3 sequence is 15 residues long. The CDR3 DNA follows: TGTGCCAGCAGTGAACTCGACCGGAATAATTCACCCCTCCACTTT. Encoded protein: CASSELDRNNSPLHF.

This clonotype showed up just once. This chain uses TRBV11-3 with TRBJ1-5; the D gene is possibly TRBD1 (6 bases). Germline V gene data show CDR1 as SGHNT and CDR2 as YENEEA. V shed 1 base and J shed 5 bases, with 18 bases lying between them. This CDR3 is 17 amino acids long. DNA for the CDR3: TGTGCCAGCAGCTTAGGAGGGACACCGGGATATCATCAGCCCCAGCATTTT. Residues: CASSLGGTPGYHQPQHF. Supplemented by reference TRBV11-3 and TRBJ1-5, the full variable domain reads EAGVVQSPRYKIIEKKQPVAFWCNPISGHNTLYWYLQNLGQGPELLIRYENEEAVDDSQLPKDRFSAERLKGVDSTLKIQPAELGDSAVYLCASSLGGTPGYHQPQHFGDGTRLSIL.

This clonotype has ten or more counts. The junction shows a germline mismatch at one end, possibly a read error. The chain uses TRBV28 and TRBJ1-5, with TRBD1 matching over 9 bases. The CDR3 is 18 amino acids. CDR1 MDHEN and CDR2 SYDVKM come from the germline V gene. CDR3 region: CASSSTGQGMIGNQPQHF. The CDR3 DNA is TGTGCCAGTAGTTCCACCGGACAGGGGATGATCGGCAATCAGCCCCAGCATTTT.

This clonotype was seen ten or more times. V usage is TRBV28 and J usage is TRBJ1-1; perhaps TRBD1 as D (6 bases). The CDR3 spans 13 residues. The ends were cut back, 6 bases at V and 4 bases at J, with 12 bases in the middle. The germline gives CDR1 MDHEN, CDR2 SYDVKM. In DNA form, the CDR3 reads TGTGCCAGCAGGGCCCTCAGGGGCACTGAAGCTTTCTTT. Protein sequence: CASRALRGTEAFF.

V is TRBV28 and J is TRBJ1-1; D is undetermined. The CDR3 covers 14 residues. Germline V gives CDR1 MDHEN, CDR2 SYDVKM. Trimming took off 7 bases at V and 5 bases at J, with 17 bases between the two ends. The CDR3 nucleotides are TGTGCCAGCAAGACGGCCCCTCAGAGGACTGAAGCTTTCTTT. Translated, it gives CASKTAPQRTEAFF.

The chain joins TRBV6-5 to TRBJ1-2; no reliable D call. Germline values: CDR1 MNHEY, CDR2 SVGAGI. The CDR3 contains 13 residues. V lost 2 bases to trimming and J lost 2 bases, with 6 bases between them. The chain's CDR3 is CASSYDQNYGYTF. DNA of the CDR3: TGTGCCAGCAGTTACGACCAGAACTATGGCTACACCTTC.

This clonotype was counted ten times or more. The chain has TRBV6-7 and TRBJ1-5; 9 positions agree with TRBD1. Being an ORF, TRBV6-7 has a function that is uncertain. The CDR3 consists of 16 residues. V was pared by 4 bases and J by 5 bases, with 9 bases of the junction left unmatched. The CDR3 DNA reads as TGTGCCAGCAGTTTTGTCCGGGACAGGGCTTATCAGCCCCAGCATTTT. It encodes CASSFVRDRAYQPQHF.

This clonotype was seen repeatedly, ten times or more. The V call is TRBV12-3 or TRBV12-4, the J call TRBJ2-7; TRBD1 is a possible D gene (6 bases). The CDR3 is 13 residues long. V lost 6 bases and J 3 bases, leaving 12 bases between the germline ends. The CDR3 loop reads CASSSGQLYEQYF. The CDR3 bases are TGTGCCAGCAGCTCCGGACAGCTCTACGAGCAGTACTTC.

This chain joins TRBV18 and TRBJ2-7, with D unclear. Trimming left V 1 base short and J 2 bases short, with 9 bases between. Germline V gene lookup returns CDR1 KGHSH and CDR2 LQKENI. The CDR3 is made up of 14 amino acids. CDR3 DNA sequence: TGTGCCAGCTCACCACGGCAGGAAACCTACGAGCAGTACTTC. Translating it yields CASSPRQETYEQYF.

Points on this clonotype: A read error may be the cause here, since a much bigger clone is one base away. The genes are TRBV10-2 and TRBJ1-2; D is perhaps TRBD1 (6 bases). CDR1 and CDR2 (germline): WSHSY, SAAADI. CDR3 size: 14 residues. CDR3 amino acids: CVSSETDRNYGYTF. The CDR3 bases are TGCGTCAGCAGCGAAACCGACAGGAACTATGGCTACACCTTC.

This clonotype was seen at least ten times. This chain uses TRBV7-9 with TRBJ1-2; TRBD1 aligns across 8 bases. Trimming at V came to 1 base and at J to 4 bases, leaving 5 bases not matched to a gene. Germline V gene data show CDR1 as SEHNR and CDR2 as FQNEAQ (reference sequence). The CDR3 extends over 15 amino acids. CDR3 nucleotide sequence: TGTGCCAGCAGCTTAGGCCAGGGGGCCACCTATGGCTACACCTTC. It is translated as CASSLGQGATYGYTF.

The chain joins TRBV7-9 to TRBJ2-5; D not resolved. The V end lost 4 bases, the J end lost 5 bases, and 17 bases lay between the germline ends. Germline V CDR1 and CDR2: SEHNR, FQNEAQ (reference sequence). The CDR3 extends over 15 amino acids. The CDR3 is CASSYPAGAGETQYF. CDR3 bases: TGTGCCAGCAGCTACCCGGCAGGCGCCGGTGAGACCCAGTACTTC.

This clonotype was counted between two and nine times. The chain recombines TRBV5-1 with TRBJ1-1; TRBD1 might be the D (5 bases). CDR3 length: 16 amino acids. Germline lookup yields CDR1 SGHRS and CDR2 YFSETQ. Deletions cut 2 bases from V and 1 base from J, with 15 bases between. The DNA of the CDR3 is TGCGCCAGCAGCTTAGGCGGAGGGGCCGGGAACACTGAAGCTTTCTTT. Translation: CASSLGGGAGNTEAFF.